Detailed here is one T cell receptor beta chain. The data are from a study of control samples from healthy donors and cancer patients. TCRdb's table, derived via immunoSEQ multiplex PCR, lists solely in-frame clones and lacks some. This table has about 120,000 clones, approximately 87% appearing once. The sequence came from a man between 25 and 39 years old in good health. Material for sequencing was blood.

CDR3 bases: TGTGCCAGCAGCCAAGGGAGTAACGAGCAGTACTTC. Its protein product is CASSQGSNEQYF. The chain combines TRBV7-9 with TRBJ2-7; a weak D match, TRBD2 (5 bases). The CDR3 extends over 12 amino acids. CDR1 is SEHNR, CDR2 FQNEAQ, per germline (reference sequence). Trimming took off 5 bases at V and 5 bases at J, with 10 bases between the two ends.